This is a list of T cell receptor beta chains from one sample in a study of blood T cell repertoires in COVID-19. The table came from immunoSEQ multiplex PCR; TCRdb's copy has only in-frame clones and leaves some out. The sample holds 45,000 to 65,000 clones, 83% seen once. Sequencing input: peripheral blood. The receptors shown here come from a man between 40 and 49 years old with acute or convalescent COVID-19. Each CDR3 is given with its conserved first and last residue. The order of the fields is CDR3 length, clone size, J gene, D gene, V gene, CDR3 protein, CDR3 DNA. The D gene is left open where the match is weak. Rows give clone size only sometimes, using once, few, many, or a class for an expanded clone.

11 . TRBJ2-3 . TRBV5-5 CASSLQDTQYF TGTGCCAGCAGCTTGCAAGATACGCAGTATTTT
15 . TRBJ2-2 TRBD2 TRBV29-1 CSVATGTSGTGELFF TGCAGCGTTGCGACCGGGACTAGCGGCACCGGGGAGCTGTTTTTT
14 . TRBJ2-1 . TRBV6-5 CASIRTDASNEQFF TGTGCCAGCATTCGGACAGATGCGTCCAATGAGCAGTTCTTC
14 . TRBJ1-4 . TRBV10-3 CAISAQASNEKLFF TGTGCCATCAGTGCACAGGCGTCTAATGAAAAACTGTTTTTT
15 . TRBJ2-2 . TRBV7-9 CASSLGQTVTGELFF TGTGCCAGCAGCTTAGGACAGACTGTAACCGGGGAGCTGTTTTTT
14 . TRBJ2-1 TRBD2 TRBV24-1 CATSNSGGSHGQFF TGTGCCACCAGTAACAGCGGGGGCTCGCATGGGCAGTTCTTC
16 . TRBJ1-3 . TRBV15 CATSRGSRAAGNTIYF TGTGCCACCAGCAGAGGCTCCAGGGCGGCTGGAAACACCATATATTTT
14 . TRBJ2-5 . TRBV6-6 CASSVQGGGETQYF TGTGCCAGCAGCGTACAGGGGGGAGGGGAGACCCAGTACTTC
13 . TRBJ1-6 TRBD1 TRBV2 CASGQAHNSPLHF TGTGCCTCCGGACAGGCCCATAATTCACCCCTCCACTTT
13 . TRBJ2-7 . TRBV5-6 CASSFLVGYEQYF TGTGCCAGCAGCTTCCTAGTCGGCTACGAGCAGTACTTC
14 . TRBJ1-1 TRBD1 TRBV5-6 CASRGGQGWTEAFF TGTGCCAGCAGGGGAGGACAGGGTTGGACTGAAGCTTTCTTT
17 few TRBJ1-5 . TRBV6-1 CASSEAGRKTGDQPQHF TGTGCCAGCAGTGAAGCCGGGAGAAAGACTGGGGATCAGCCCCAGCATTTT
17 . TRBJ1-6 TRBD1 TRBV7-2 CASSLNPDRALNSPLHF TGTGCCAGCAGCTTAAACCCGGACAGGGCCTTAAATTCACCCCTCCACTTT
15 . TRBJ1-5 . TRBV7-2 CASSPFGGPNQPQHF TGTGCCAGCAGCCCCTTTGGAGGACCGAATCAGCCCCAGCATTTT
14 . TRBJ1-3 TRBD1 TRBV5-5 CASSRDRVGNTIYF TGTGCCAGCAGCAGGGACAGGGTTGGAAACACCATATATTTT
16 . TRBJ1-1 TRBD1 TRBV5-1 CASSLSGGQGDTEAFF TGCGCCAGCAGCTTGTCCGGAGGACAGGGTGACACTGAAGCTTTCTTT